What follows are 20 T cell receptor beta chains derived from one specimen sequenced in a study of Ad26.COV2.S vaccination and SARS-CoV-2 variants. Only in-frame clones appear in the TCRdb table, and some are missing; sequencing was by immunoSEQ multiplex PCR. The sample includes about 480,000 clones, 87% of them seen just once. Treatment in this sample: around 19 received Ad26.COV2.S at low or high dose, single or two shots; about 5 received placebo; per-sample allocation not given. On day 63 after the first injection, vaccine and placebo recipients gave samples. The sequenced sample was peripheral blood, obtained in a trial of Ad26.COV2.S vaccine versus placebo. The receptors here all came from a person between 18 and 60 years old who received the Ad26.COV2.S COVID-19 vaccine or a placebo.

The chain uses TRBV4-3 and TRBJ2-1, with TRBD2 identical over 9 bases. Germline assignment: CDR1 LGHNA and CDR2 YSLEER. The CDR3 extends over 16 amino acids. J gave up 8 bases and V 1 base, and 9 bases lay outside the gene matches. The CDR3 protein is CASSQVFSGSSHEQFF. DNA for the CDR3: TGCGCCAGCAGCCAAGTTTTTAGCGGGAGTTCGCATGAGCAGTTCTTC.

The J gene is TRBJ1-4, the V gene TRBV5-4; D not certain. The CDR3 is 15 residues long. Germline lookup yields CDR1 SGHNT and CDR2 YYREEE (reference sequence). V was pared by 0 bases and J by 5 bases, with 11 bases between. CDR3 in DNA: TGTGCCAGCAGCTTGGCGCCAGCGATGAATGAAAAACTGTTTTTT. It translates to CASSLAPAMNEKLFF.

This clone was counted only a few times. At one boundary the junction diverges from the germline segment, which might be a read error. This rearrangement joins TRBV7-7 to TRBJ1-1, with TRBD1 matching over 7 bases. The CDR3 contains 16 residues. Per the germline V gene, CDR1 is SSHAT and CDR2 is FNYEAQ (reference sequence). The CDR3 protein is CASSPPRGPVGTEAFF. In DNA, the CDR3 is TGTGCTAGCAGCCCACCAAGGGGGCCTGTGGGCACTGAAGCTTTCTTT.

The chain joins TRBV6-2 or TRBV6-3 to TRBJ2-7; tentatively, D is TRBD2 (6 bases). Germline V gene sequence: CDR1 MNHEY, CDR2 SVGEGT. The CDR3 spans 15 residues. The germline V and J ends were trimmed by 8 bases and 1 base, with 18 bases remaining between them. The CDR3: CASGRRAGRSYEQYF. Written as DNA, the CDR3 is TGTGCCAGCGGCCGGAGGGCCGGTAGATCCTACGAGCAGTACTTC.

CDR3 region: CASRQTGTLGEQYF. The CDR3 DNA sequence: TGTGCCAGTCGCCAGACAGGCACCCTTGGCGAGCAGTACTTC. The chain joins TRBV19 to TRBJ2-7; maybe TRBD1 (6 bases). CDR1 is LNHDA and CDR2 is SQIVND in the germline V gene (reference sequence). The CDR3 loop spans 14 amino acids. Deletions cut 8 bases from V and 6 bases from J, with 20 bases between.

The chain links TRBV10-2 to TRBJ1-2; the D is unclear. Germline CDR1 reads WSHSY; CDR2 reads SAAADI. CDR3 length: 15 amino acids. Trimming took off 3 bases at V and 4 bases at J, with 15 bases between the two ends. The CDR3 sequence is CASSDPRLFSYGYTF. The CDR3 DNA follows: TGCGCCAGCAGTGACCCGAGGTTGTTCAGCTATGGCTACACCTTC.

The chain has TRBV29-1 and TRBJ2-1; D unclear. CDR1 is SQVTM, CDR2 ANQGSEA, per germline. This CDR3 has 10 residues. Trimming pared 6 bases from V and 5 bases from J, leaving 5 bases between. In DNA form, the CDR3 reads TGCAGCGTACGGAACAATGAGCAGTTCTTC. Amino acid sequence: CSVRNNEQFF.

The genes are TRBV7-9 and TRBJ2-3; D unresolved. The germline V and J ends were trimmed by 2 bases and 2 bases, with 11 bases remaining between them. CDR3 size: 15 residues. Germline CDR1 SEHNR, CDR2 FQNEAQ (reference sequence). The DNA of the CDR3 is TGTGCCAGCAGCTTACAGGCCGGCTCCACAGATACGCAGTATTTT. Protein: CASSLQAGSTDTQYF. The whole variable domain, filled in from reference TRBV7-9 and TRBJ2-3, reads DTGVSQNPRHKITKRGQNVTFRCDPISEHNRLYWYRQTLGQGPEFLTYFQNEAQLEKSRLLSDRFSAERPKGSFSTLEIQRTEQGDSAMYLCASSLQAGSTDTQYFGPGTRLTVL.

The chain combines TRBV25-1 with TRBJ1-1; D call uncertain. This CDR3 region has 12 residues. The V gene lost 8 bases and the J gene lost 2 bases, with 9 bases spanning the gap. Germline values: CDR1 MGHDK, CDR2 SYGVNS. The CDR3 protein is CASSARNTEAFF. The CDR3, as DNA: TGTGCCAGCTCAGCTCGAAACACTGAAGCTTTCTTT.

The V call is TRBV5-5, the J call TRBJ2-7, with a weak D call TRBD2 (5 bases). V lost 0 bases, J lost 4 bases, and 8 bases lay in between. CDR1 and CDR2 from the germline V gene are SGHKS and YYEKEE (reference sequence). The CDR3 has 13 residues. CDR3 DNA sequence: TGTGCCAGCAGCTTGGAGGGCGGGTACGAGCAGTACTTC. It yields the protein CASSLEGGYEQYF.

V is TRBV20-1 and J is TRBJ2-5; maybe TRBD2 (6 bases). The V gene's germline CDR1 is DFQATT and CDR2 SNEGSKA (reference sequence). The CDR3 spans 14 residues. V was pared by 3 bases and J by 5 bases, with 16 bases between. CDR3 region: CSASLLAAGETQYF. The CDR3 DNA is TGCAGTGCTAGTCTTTTAGCGGCGGGGGAGACCCAGTACTTC.

CDR3 residues: CASSLVGAYTDTQYF. The CDR3 DNA is TGTGCCAGCAGCTTAGTCGGGGCATACACAGATACGCAGTATTTT. This chain connects TRBV7-8 to TRBJ2-3; D is perhaps TRBD1 or TRBD2 (5 bases each). Trimming left V 1 base short and J 2 bases short, with 10 bases between. Germline CDR1 reads SGHVS; CDR2 reads FQNEAQ. This CDR3 is 15 amino acids long.

This clone has only a few counts. The chain is built from TRBV5-1 and TRBJ1-6; perhaps TRBD1 as D (6 bases). CDR3 size: 14 residues. V lost 4 bases and J 8 bases, leaving 13 bases between the germline ends. In germline, CDR1 is SGHRS, CDR2 YFSETQ. In DNA, the CDR3 is TGCGCCAGCAGCCCACAGGGTAGGGATTCACCCCTCCACTTT. Translated: CASSPQGRDSPLHF.

This chain joins TRBV16 and TRBJ2-1; 12 bases fit TRBD2. There are 17 residues in the CDR3. Unmatched junction bases numbered 11, after V lost 4 bases and J lost 7 bases. Germline values: CDR1 KGHSY, CDR2 FQNENV. CDR3 in amino acids: CASSPPTLAGGGNEQFF. The CDR3 DNA is TGTGCCAGCAGCCCCCCCACACTAGCGGGAGGAGGGAATGAGCAGTTCTTC.

This clone has just a few counts. The chain recombines TRBV7-9 with TRBJ2-7; possibly TRBD1 or TRBD2 for D (7 bases each). The CDR3 totals 15 residues. V was cut by 5 bases and J by 5 bases, with 19 bases left in between. The germline gives CDR1 SEHNR, CDR2 FQNEAQ (reference sequence). The chain's CDR3 is CASSPHATGRDEQYF. In DNA, the CDR3 is TGTGCCAGCAGCCCCCATGCGACAGGGAGGGACGAGCAGTACTTC.

V usage is TRBV6-2 or TRBV6-3 and J usage is TRBJ2-1; perhaps TRBD2 as D (7 bases). Germline lookup yields CDR1 MNHEY and CDR2 SVGEGT. The CDR3 extends over 17 amino acids. The V gene lost 6 bases and the J gene lost 10 bases, with 28 bases spanning the gap. The CDR3 nucleotides read TGTGCCAGCAGCCTACGACTCACGGGGGCTAGCGGAACGGAGCAGTTCTTC. Its protein is CASSLRLTGASGTEQFF.

The chain combines TRBV27 with TRBJ1-2; the D gene is possibly TRBD1 (6 bases). The CDR3 runs 14 residues. V was trimmed by 2 bases and J by 4 bases, leaving 11 bases between them. From germline, CDR1 is MNHEY and CDR2 SMNVEV (reference sequence). Here the CDR3 DNA reads TGTGCCAGCAGTTTAAAATGGACAGCCTATGGCTACACCTTC. It encodes CASSLKWTAYGYTF.

Concerning this clone itself: The sample holds other DNA sequences that translate to the same CDR3. The V and J genes are TRBV7-2 and TRBJ2-1; no reliable D call. CDR3 length: 12 amino acids. The V gene lost 5 bases and the J gene lost 4 bases, with 6 bases spanning the gap. CDR1 SGHTA and CDR2 FQGNSA come from the germline V gene. The CDR3 here is CASSPIYNEQFF. CDR3 in DNA: TGTGCCAGCAGCCCAATATACAATGAGCAGTTCTTC.

This chain joins TRBV7-8 and TRBJ2-4; a weak D match, TRBD2 (6 bases). Trimming left V 3 bases short and J 8 bases short, with 23 bases between. CDR3 length: 17 residues. Per germline, CDR1 SGHVS and CDR2 FQNEAQ. This CDR3 reads CASSLSLAEREVDIQYF. CDR3 bases: TGTGCCAGCAGCTTGAGCTTAGCAGAGAGGGAGGTGGACATTCAGTACTTC.

The sample holds one count of this clone. The V call is TRBV19, the J call TRBJ1-1; possible D gene TRBD1, 6 bases. The germline gives CDR1 LNHDA, CDR2 SQIVND (reference sequence). This CDR3 region has 15 residues. V lost 3 bases, J lost 3 bases, and 14 bases lay in between. CDR3 coding DNA: TGTGCCAGTAGTATCCCCAGGGGTGGGGACACTGAAGCTTTCTTT. Translated, it gives CASSIPRGGDTEAFF.